Presented here are 26 T cell receptor beta chains from one specimen sequenced in a study of blood T cells in healthy people across ages. Together with a sample-barcoded 5' primer, a J-beta primer mix was included in a second PCR lasting roughly 6 to 12 cycles. In TCRdb, the 5' RACE reads were re-called with MiXCR into one record per CDR3 protein. The repertoire holds 650,000 to 1,000,000 distinct CDR3 sequences, with roughly 34% as singletons. The material sequenced was blood. The receptors come from a man between 18 and 29 years old in good health.

The genes are TRBV9 and TRBJ2-3, with D possibly matching TRBD2 (7 bases). V was cut by 0 bases and J by 1 base, with 12 bases left in between. The length of the CDR3 is 16 residues. Looked up from germline, CDR1 is SGDLS and CDR2 is YYNGEE. The CDR3 region has the DNA TGTGCCAGCAGCGTAGCGGGCGGGGGCCGCACAGATACGCAGTATTTT. Protein: CASSVAGGGRTDTQYF.

The rearrangement uses TRBV28 and TRBJ2-5; D is ambiguous. Germline V lookup: CDR1 MDHEN, CDR2 SYDVKM. Trimming shortened V by 5 bases and J by 2 bases, and 15 bases separated the two germline ends. This CDR3 comprises 15 residues. In DNA, the CDR3 is TGTGCCAGCAGTCGCCGAAGAACGATACAAGAGACCCAGTACTTC. It encodes CASSRRRTIQETQYF.

The chain carries TRBV6-5 and TRBJ2-3; 7 bases map to TRBD2. Germline-derived CDR1 and CDR2 are MNHEY and SVGAGI. Germline trimming cut 5 bases from V and 2 bases from J; bases unmatched to any gene: 7. This CDR3 has 15 amino acids. CDR3 loop: CASSPLGGDTDTQYF. CDR3 DNA: TGTGCCAGCAGTCCACTGGGGGGGGACACAGATACGCAGTATTTT.

The chain is built from TRBV12-3 or TRBV12-4 and TRBJ1-5; D gene ambiguous. The V gene lost 5 bases and the J gene lost 6 bases, with 14 bases spanning the gap. This CDR3 comprises 14 residues. The CDR3 sequence: CASSQRASSQPQHF. CDR3 nucleotides: TGTGCCAGCAGTCAACGGGCTTCCAGTCAGCCCCAGCATTTT.

This clonotype was detected many times. The rearrangement joins TRBV24-1 to TRBJ2-1; 7 bases align to TRBD1. The CDR3 loop spans 16 amino acids. The ends lost 3 bases at V and 4 bases at J; junction bases unmatched: 8. CDR1 KGHDR and CDR2 SFDVKD come from the germline V gene. CDR3 nucleotides: TGTGCCACCAGTGATGACAGGGTAGGGATATACAATGAGCAGTTCTTC. It yields the protein CATSDDRVGIYNEQFF.

The CDR3, as DNA: TGTGCCAGCAGCGGTCCCTCGAGGACAGATACGCAGTATTTT. Amino acids: CASSGPSRTDTQYF. V and J are TRBV27 and TRBJ2-3; D uncertain. Germline CDR1 MNHEY, CDR2 SMNVEV (reference sequence). Trimming removed 6 bases at V and 3 bases at J, with 13 bases between. This CDR3 is 14 amino acids long.

The gene calls are TRBV3-1 and TRBJ2-3; D unclear. The germline CDR1 and CDR2 sequences are LGHDT and YNNKEL (reference sequence). V dropped 2 bases and J dropped 6 bases, with 9 bases sitting between them. The CDR3 loop spans 13 amino acids. The CDR3, as DNA: TGTGCCAGCAGCCAACCCCTGGCCGATACGCAGTATTTT. Its translation is CASSQPLADTQYF.

The chain carries TRBV5-1 and TRBJ2-2; 7 bases align to TRBD1. The junction had 4 bases not matched to a gene; V was cut back by 2 bases and J by 3 bases. The CDR3 runs to 15 residues. Per the germline V gene, CDR1 is SGHRS and CDR2 is YFSETQ. The CDR3: CASSFQGDDTGELFF. The CDR3 region has the DNA TGCGCCAGCAGCTTTCAGGGGGACGACACCGGGGAGCTGTTTTTT.

The chain links TRBV5-6 to TRBJ2-7; no definite D call. Near its end, the DNA agrees better with TRBJ2-5, so the J call may be wrong. This CDR3 spans 11 amino acids. Germline V gene data show CDR1 as SGHDT and CDR2 as YYEEEE. For the CDR3, the DNA is TGTGCCAGCAGCACGACGAAGACCCAGTACTTC. Encoded protein: CASSTTKTQYF.

About this clonotype itself: A much larger clone differs by one base, so this may be a read error. The V and J genes are TRBV12-3 or TRBV12-4 and TRBJ2-3; 8 bases map to TRBD2. V shed 4 bases and J 5 bases; nucleotides not matched to a gene: 14. The CDR3 contains 17 residues. CDR3 DNA: TGTGCCAGCAGTTCGACCGGACCAGCGGGGGCCAGAGATACGCAGTATTTT. Amino acids: CASSSTGPAGARDTQYF.

This clonotype was seen only a few times. This CDR3 is CASSLMSGSYNEQFF. CDR3 nucleotide sequence: TGTGCCAGCAGCTTAATGAGCGGATCTTACAATGAGCAGTTCTTC. The rearrangement joins TRBV7-3 to TRBJ2-1; the D gene is possibly TRBD2 (5 bases). Deletions cut 1 base from V and 4 bases from J, with 11 bases between. Germline V gives CDR1 SGHTA, CDR2 FQGTGA. The CDR3 is made up of 15 amino acids.

The sample holds one count of this clonotype. One base away lies a much larger clone, so this may be a sequencing read error. The chain has TRBV28 and TRBJ2-5; D is ambiguous. CDR3 length equals 20 residues. Trimming removed 5 bases at V and 7 bases at J, with 35 bases between. The germline CDR1 and CDR2 sequences are MDHEN and SYDVKM. As DNA, the CDR3 is TGTGCCAGCAGTCCTAGTTGGGCCTATCTGGAGAGTTGGTTCGTTGGGACCCAGTACTTC. Translated, it gives CASSPSWAYLESWFVGTQYF.

As for this clonotype: One junction end disagrees with the germline gene, perhaps due to a read error. This chain links TRBV20-1 with TRBJ2-5, with a weak D call TRBD1 (6 bases). CDR1 is DFQATT and CDR2 is SNEGSKA in the germline V gene (reference sequence). This CDR3 spans 13 amino acids. CDR3 sequence reads: CSASRGQKETRYF. DNA for the CDR3: TGCAGTGCTAGCAGGGGTCAAAAAGAGACCCGGTACTTC.

This clonotype has only one observation. The chain couples TRBV7-9 to TRBJ2-1; no definite D call. The germline V gene has CDR1 SEHNR and CDR2 FQNEAQ (reference sequence). V was trimmed by 0 bases and J by 10 bases, leaving 10 bases between them. The CDR3 is made up of 13 amino acids. The CDR3 reads CASSLAGSYEQFF. Here the CDR3 DNA reads TGTGCCAGCAGCTTAGCGGGGTCCTACGAGCAGTTCTTC.

About this clonotype: The junction differs from germline at one of its ends, possibly a read error. The V and J genes are TRBV9 and TRBJ2-3, with D possibly being TRBD1 (5 bases). The CDR3 is 18 amino acids. Germline CDR1 and CDR2: SGDLS and YYNGEE. The CDR3 here is CTSSAKLGRQISTDTQYF. The CDR3 bases are TGTACCAGCAGCGCAAAACTTGGGCGACAGATAAGCACAGATACGCAGTATTTT.

A few counts support this clonotype. The chain joins TRBV19 to TRBJ1-1; a weak D match, TRBD1 (5 bases). The V end was cut by 7 bases, the J end by 1 base, with 10 bases between. Germline values: CDR1 LNHDA, CDR2 SQIVND (reference sequence). CDR3 size: 13 residues. The CDR3 nucleotides read TGTGCCAGTACTAGGACAAGGAACACTGAAGCTTTCTTT. It yields the protein CASTRTRNTEAFF.

V usage is TRBV9 and J usage is TRBJ1-1, with 9 bases lining up with TRBD1. Germline V gene lookup returns CDR1 SGDLS and CDR2 YYNGEE. The CDR3 spans 16 residues. J lost 4 bases, V lost 2 bases, and 9 bases had no gene match. This CDR3 reads CASSVGTGSVGTEAFF. The CDR3 region has the DNA TGTGCCAGCAGCGTTGGGACAGGGTCTGTCGGCACTGAAGCTTTCTTT. The complete variable domain, with remaining parts taken from reference TRBV9 and TRBJ1-1, reads DSGVTQTPKHLITATGQRVTLRCSPRSGDLSVYWYQQSLDQGLQFLIQYYNGEERAKGNILERFSAQQFPDLHSELNLSSLELGDSALYFCASSVGTGSVGTEAFFGQGTRLTVV.

In its sample, this clonotype was seen a few times. This rearrangement joins TRBV3-1 to TRBJ2-3, with a tentative D call TRBD1 (7 bases). Per germline, CDR1 LGHDT and CDR2 YNNKEL (reference sequence). This CDR3 spans 16 amino acids. Trimming cost V 2 bases and J 2 bases, with 14 bases left between them. CDR3 protein: CASSQLTRGPTDTQYF. In nucleotides, the CDR3 is TGTGCCAGCAGCCAATTGACTAGGGGGCCCACAGATACGCAGTATTTT.

The rearrangement uses TRBV20-1 and TRBJ2-1; tentatively, D is TRBD2 (6 bases). V was pared by 3 bases and J by 4 bases, with 16 bases between. The CDR3 spans 15 residues. Germline loops: CDR1 DFQATT, CDR2 SNEGSKA (reference sequence). The CDR3 protein is CSASGLLAGYNEQFF. In nucleotides, the CDR3 is TGCAGTGCTAGTGGGCTCCTTGCGGGGTACAATGAGCAGTTCTTC.

The chain has TRBV5-6 and TRBJ2-3; TRBD2 matches at 14 bases. The CDR3 is made up of 18 amino acids. Germline V gene sequence: CDR1 SGHDT, CDR2 YYEEEE. Trimming at V came to 4 bases and at J to 4 bases, leaving 11 bases not matched to a gene. The CDR3 protein is CASSAGLAGDRGADTQYF. The CDR3 region has the DNA TGTGCCAGCAGCGCGGGACTAGCGGGGGACCGGGGCGCAGATACGCAGTATTTT.

This clonotype was counted only a few times. The chain combines TRBV7-2 with TRBJ1-1; a possible D gene is TRBD1 (5 bases). Germline V gene sequence: CDR1 SGHTA, CDR2 FQGNSA. Deletions cut 1 base from V and 4 bases from J, with 16 bases between. The CDR3 length is 16 residues. CDR3 loop: CASSLEMGVSRTEAFF. CDR3 in DNA: TGTGCCAGCAGCTTAGAAATGGGGGTTTCTCGCACTGAAGCTTTCTTT.

The V and J genes are TRBV27 and TRBJ1-6; TRBD1 matches 7 bases. Germline V gene data show CDR1 as MNHEY and CDR2 as SMNVEV (reference sequence). V lost 3 bases to trimming and J lost 9 bases; unmatched junction nucleotides: 5. The CDR3 length is 14 residues. The CDR3 DNA reads TGTGCCAGCAGTTTGACAGGGTCGAGTTCACCCCTCCACTTT. Translated, it gives CASSLTGSSSPLHF.

This clonotype was recorded at least ten times. The chain has TRBV12-3 or TRBV12-4 and TRBJ2-1; a possible D gene is TRBD2 (6 bases). This CDR3 spans 16 amino acids. V lost 7 bases and J lost 0, with 16 bases in between. CDR3 region: CASTISGGSSYNEQFF. The DNA for the CDR3 is TGTGCCAGCACCATTTCCGGGGGAAGCTCCTACAATGAGCAGTTCTTC.

The J gene is TRBJ1-1, the V gene TRBV12-3 or TRBV12-4; a weak D match, TRBD1 (5 bases). The germline V and J ends were trimmed by 6 bases and 5 bases, with 16 bases remaining between them. The CDR3 is 14 amino acids. CDR3: CASRTRGGSTEAFF. CDR3 in DNA: TGTGCCAGCAGGACACGTGGGGGATCGACTGAAGCTTTCTTT.

Only a few counts were recorded for this clonotype. The V call is TRBV6-2 or TRBV6-3, the J call TRBJ2-2, with D uncertain. CDR1 is MNHEY and CDR2 is SVGEGT in the germline V gene. This CDR3 spans 12 amino acids. Between the trimmed V and J ends, which lost 3 bases and 5 bases, there was a span of 4 bases. This chain's CDR3 is CASSYSTGELFF. CDR3 sequence (DNA): TGTGCCAGCAGTTATAGTACCGGGGAGCTGTTTTTT.

This clonotype was counted many times. Here the CDR3 DNA reads TGTGCCAGCAGCTTAGTAGCCCCTCGGGGAGAGACCCAGTACTTC. Amino acids: CASSLVAPRGETQYF. V gene TRBV7-2 combines with J gene TRBJ2-5; D may be TRBD2 (5 bases). V was trimmed by 1 base and J by 4 bases, leaving 13 bases between them. The CDR3 is 15 residues long. The germline V gene encodes CDR1 SGHTA and CDR2 FQGNSA. The entire variable domain, with the rest obtained from reference TRBV7-2 and TRBJ2-5, is as follows: GAGVSQSPSNKVTEKGKDVELRCDPISGHTALYWYRQSLGQGLEFLIYFQGNSAPDKSGLPSDRFSAERTGGSVSTLTIQRTQQEDSAVYLCASSLVAPRGETQYFGPGTRLLVL.